This TCR beta chain was identified during a study of blood T cell repertoires in COVID-19. Study as a whole: Whether acute or convalescent, the COVID-19 samples came from the United States, Italy and Spain. PBMCs, B-cell-depleted T cells, or T cells were the source of the cDNA or gDNA that made up the material.

Between the trimmed V and J ends, which lost 2 bases and 2 bases, there was a span of 11 bases. There are 15 residues in the CDR3. Germline values: CDR1 SGHTA, CDR2 FQGNSA. Original processing methods: Scientists estimated how many nucleated cells there were by amplifying reference gene primers. Only in-frame clones appear in the TCRdb table, and some are missing; sequencing was by immunoSEQ multiplex PCR. D and trimming come from the DNA, and the V and J calls and clone size come from that table. The sample lists approximately 100,000 clones; over 60% were seen once. The clonotype originates from a human donor in a cohort sampled during active or convalescent COVID-19. The material sequenced was peripheral blood. The rearrangement joins TRBV7-2 to TRBJ2-3, with no clear D. This CDR3 is CASSLIIVPTDTQYF. In DNA, the CDR3 is TGTGCCAGCAGCTTAATCATAGTGCCCACAGATACGCAGTATTTT. Together with reference TRBV7-2 and TRBJ2-3, the CDR3 gives the full variable domain: GAGVSQSPSNKVTEKGKDVELRCDPISGHTALYWYRQSLGQGLEFLIYFQGNSAPDKSGLPSDRFSAERTGGSVSTLTIQRTQQEDSAVYLCASSLIIVPTDTQYFGPGTRLTVL.